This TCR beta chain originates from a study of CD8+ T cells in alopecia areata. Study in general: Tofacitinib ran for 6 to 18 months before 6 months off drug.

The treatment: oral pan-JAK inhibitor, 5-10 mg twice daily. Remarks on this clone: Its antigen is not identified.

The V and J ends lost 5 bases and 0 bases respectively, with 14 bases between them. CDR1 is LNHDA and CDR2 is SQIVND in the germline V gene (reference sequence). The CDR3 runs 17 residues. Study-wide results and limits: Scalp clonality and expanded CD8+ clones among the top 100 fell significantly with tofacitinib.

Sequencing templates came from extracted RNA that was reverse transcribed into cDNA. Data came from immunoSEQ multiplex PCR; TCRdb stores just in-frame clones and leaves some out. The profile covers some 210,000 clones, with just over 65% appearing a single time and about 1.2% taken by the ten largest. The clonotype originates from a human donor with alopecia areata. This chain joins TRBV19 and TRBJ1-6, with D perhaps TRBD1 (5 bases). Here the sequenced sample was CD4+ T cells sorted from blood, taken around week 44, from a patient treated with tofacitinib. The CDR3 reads CASSQPGASSYNSPLHF. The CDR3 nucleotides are TGTGCCAGTAGTCAACCTGGGGCCAGCTCCTATAATTCACCCCTCCACTTT.